This TCR beta chain derives from a study of blood T cell repertoires in COVID-19. On the study more broadly: Acute and convalescent COVID-19 samples came from the United States, Italy and Spain. T cells, B-cell-depleted T cells, or PBMCs supplied cDNA or gDNA.

Original data processing: Using reference gene primer amplification, nucleated cell counts were estimated. Sequencing used immunoSEQ multiplex PCR; TCRdb keeps in-frame clones, though not all of them. V and J calls and clone size are copied from that table; D and trimming were computed from the DNA. This sample yields around 180,000 clones, of which around 87% are seen a single time; 2.5% belongs to the top ten. This CDR3 comprises 13 residues. CDR1 and CDR2 (germline): LNHDA, SQIVND (reference sequence). V lost 7 bases to trimming and J lost 2 bases, with 9 bases between them. The origin of this receptor is a man between 40 and 49 years old with active or convalescent COVID-19. The chain has TRBV19 and TRBJ1-5; the D is unclear. Sequencing was done on a sample of peripheral blood. The CDR3 nucleotides are TGTGCCAGTAATCGGCAGGGCAATCAGCCCCAGCATTTT. Protein sequence: CASNRQGNQPQHF.